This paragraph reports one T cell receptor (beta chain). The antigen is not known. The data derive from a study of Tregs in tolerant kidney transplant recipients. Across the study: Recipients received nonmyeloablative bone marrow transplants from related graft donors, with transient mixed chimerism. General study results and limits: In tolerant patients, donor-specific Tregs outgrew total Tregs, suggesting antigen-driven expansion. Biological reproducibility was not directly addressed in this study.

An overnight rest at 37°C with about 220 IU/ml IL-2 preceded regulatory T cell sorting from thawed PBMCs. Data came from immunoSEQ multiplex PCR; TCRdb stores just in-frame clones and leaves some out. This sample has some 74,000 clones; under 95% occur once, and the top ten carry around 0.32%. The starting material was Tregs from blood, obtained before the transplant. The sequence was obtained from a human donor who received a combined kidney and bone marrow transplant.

In DNA form, the CDR3 reads TGTGCCAGCAGCCAAGCGGGACGACAAGAGACCCAGTACTTC. This sequence encodes CASSQAGRQETQYF. The chain employs TRBV4-2 and TRBJ2-5; D could derive from TRBD1 or TRBD2 (5 bases each). Looked up from germline, CDR1 is LGHNA and CDR2 is YNFKEQ. V gave up 1 base and J gave up 2 bases, with 8 bases separating them. This CDR3 contains 14 residues.